The 13 T cell receptor beta chains in this list originate from one sample, sequenced in a study of long-term antiretroviral therapy in people with HIV. They ran version v3.0 of the immunoSEQ assay at survey level. TCRdb keeps only in-frame clones here, not all; method: immunoSEQ multiplex PCR. Found here are 20,000 to 25,000 clones, more than 65% of them singletons; the top ten hold more than 4%. Source: unsorted PBMCs, taken 0.5 years after starting antiretroviral therapy. Receptors originate from a woman aged 40 to 50 with HIV.

The chain carries TRBV15 and TRBJ2-2; possible D gene TRBD1, 6 bases. CDR1 and CDR2 (germline): LNHNV, YYDKDF (reference sequence). CDR3 size: 16 residues. The V and J ends lost 2 bases and 0 bases respectively, with 10 bases between them. CDR3 sequence reads: CATSRTGSSNTGELFF. As DNA, the CDR3 is TGTGCCACCAGCAGAACAGGGTCCTCGAACACCGGGGAGCTGTTTTTT.

V and J are TRBV2 and TRBJ1-2; 9 bases are a match to TRBD1. Unmatched junction bases numbered 9, after V lost 5 bases and J lost 8 bases. CDR1 is SNHLY, CDR2 FYNNEI, per germline. This CDR3 has 14 amino acids. CDR3 bases: TGTGCCAGCAGTACGTCCGGGACAGGGCTCGGCTACACCTTC. This codes for CASSTSGTGLGYTF.

The chain is built from TRBV4-2 and TRBJ1-4; no firm D call. Per germline, CDR1 LGHNA and CDR2 YNFKEQ. This CDR3 has 16 amino acids. The V end lost 5 bases, the J end lost 3 bases, and 16 bases lay between the germline ends. The chain's CDR3 is CASSVGAPEANEKLFF. As DNA, the CDR3 is TGTGCCAGCAGCGTTGGTGCCCCTGAGGCTAATGAAAAACTGTTTTTT.

The J gene is TRBJ1-3, the V gene TRBV4-3; a possible D gene is TRBD1 (5 bases). V lost 1 base, J lost 4 bases, and 26 bases lay in between. The length of the CDR3 is 20 residues. Germline V gene sequence: CDR1 LGHNA, CDR2 YSLEER. The CDR3 region is CASSQVLGAAFNTDGNTIYF. The CDR3, as DNA: TGCGCCAGCAGCCAAGTTCTAGGGGCAGCCTTCAACACTGACGGAAACACCATATATTTT.

This clone is a singleton in its sample. This chain uses TRBV9 with TRBJ1-1; D is ambiguous. The CDR3 totals 15 residues. With 2 bases removed from V and 1 base from J, the gap between germline ends came to 12 bases. Germline V gene data show CDR1 as SGDLS and CDR2 as YYNGEE. In DNA form, the CDR3 reads TGTGCCAGCAGCGTGGTCCCTACTACGAACACTGAAGCTTTCTTT. Translating gives CASSVVPTTNTEAFF.

The genes are TRBV10-3 and TRBJ2-2; D might be TRBD1 (5 bases). Germline V gives CDR1 ENHRY, CDR2 SYGVKD. This CDR3 region has 14 residues. With 5 bases removed from V and 1 base from J, the gap between germline ends came to 8 bases. The CDR3 region is CAISKGQNTGELFF. The CDR3 DNA sequence: TGTGCCATCAGTAAAGGACAGAACACCGGGGAGCTGTTTTTT.

This rearrangement joins TRBV5-1 to TRBJ1-1; D might be TRBD1 (6 bases). The CDR3 is 15 residues long. V was cut by 3 bases and J by 5 bases, with 17 bases left in between. Germline V CDR1 and CDR2: SGHRS, YFSETQ. The CDR3 protein is CASSSEQGGITEAFF. In DNA, the CDR3 is TGCGCCAGCAGCTCCGAACAGGGTGGAATAACTGAAGCTTTCTTT.

This clone was seen just once. V usage is TRBV6-1 and J usage is TRBJ2-6; the match to TRBD1 covers 8 bases. This CDR3 has 19 amino acids. The germline V gene encodes CDR1 MNHNS and CDR2 SASEGT. With V trimmed by 1 base and J by 4 bases, 12 bases remained unmatched. CDR3 in amino acids: CASSEVGGQGSSGANVLTF. The CDR3 DNA reads as TGTGCCAGCAGTGAAGTTGGAGGACAGGGAAGCTCGGGGGCCAACGTCCTGACTTTC.

This clone was recorded a few times. This chain uses TRBV5-1 with TRBJ2-5; the D gene is possibly TRBD1 (5 bases). Trimming left V 0 bases short and J 13 bases short, with 13 bases between. Germline V gene sequence: CDR1 SGHRS, CDR2 YFSETQ. The CDR3 runs 12 residues. The CDR3 nucleotides are TGCGCCAGCAGCTTGGACTCAGGGTTGTGGTACTTC. It encodes CASSLDSGLWYF.

Here the CDR3 DNA reads TGTGCCAGCAGCGTAGCGGACAGCAACAATGAGCAGTTCTTC. Translation gives CASSVADSNNEQFF. The rearrangement joins TRBV9 to TRBJ2-1, with TRBD1 as a possible D gene (6 bases). The CDR3 is 14 residues long. V lost 0 bases, J lost 5 bases, and 9 bases lay in between. Germline V gene sequence: CDR1 SGDLS, CDR2 YYNGEE.

As DNA, the CDR3 is TGTGCCAGCAGCGATCTCCTACAGATTTGTGGAACCTACGAGCAGTACTTC. Translated, it gives CASSDLLQICGTYEQYF. The genes are TRBV21-1 and TRBJ2-7; the table's D gene call, TRBD1, was not cross checked with the DNA. TRBV21-1 is a known pseudogene. This CDR3 has 17 amino acids.

The J gene is TRBJ2-1, the V gene TRBV20-1, with D perhaps matching TRBD1 (5 bases). The germline V and J ends were trimmed by 5 bases and 7 bases, with 9 bases remaining between them. From germline, CDR1 is DFQATT and CDR2 SNEGSKA (reference sequence). This CDR3 is built from 11 residues. The CDR3 sequence is CSAFPGNEQFF. Here the CDR3 DNA reads TGCAGTGCTTTCCCAGGGAATGAGCAGTTCTTC.

The rearrangement links TRBV27 to TRBJ2-3; 15 nucleotides line up with TRBD2. The CDR3 is made up of 17 amino acids. The germline gives CDR1 MNHEY, CDR2 SMNVEV (reference sequence). The junction had 8 bases not matched to a gene; V was cut back by 6 bases and J by 4 bases. CDR3 in DNA: TGTGCCAGCAGAGGACTAGCGGGGGGGTTCTCCCCAGATACGCAGTATTTT. Its protein is CASRGLAGGFSPDTQYF.